A single sample gave rise to the 10 T cell receptor beta chains below, sequenced in a study of T cell responses to AZD1222 COVID-19 vaccine. Sequencing used immunoSEQ multiplex PCR; TCRdb keeps in-frame clones, though not all of them. The profile shows roughly 84,000 clones, 87% of them singletons. The starting material was peripheral blood, obtained on day 0 of AZD1222 vaccination. The origin of the receptors is an adult in good health.

This clone showed up just a few times. The gene calls are TRBV7-9 and TRBJ1-6; D uncertain. This CDR3 spans 16 amino acids. V lost 5 bases to trimming and J lost 10 bases, with 21 bases between them. Germline CDR1 reads SEHNR; CDR2 reads FQNEAQ (reference sequence). The CDR3 DNA is TGTGCCAGCAGCGGGAGTTCGGGGTTGGGTGGATCACCCCTCCACTTT. Its protein product is CASSGSSGLGGSPLHF.

The chain joins TRBV5-1 to TRBJ1-1; the match to TRBD1 covers 7 bases. The CDR3 is 14 residues long. Germline loops: CDR1 SGHRS, CDR2 YFSETQ. Trimming cost V 4 bases and J 3 bases; bases outside gene matches: 6. As DNA, the CDR3 is TGCGCCAGCAGCAAGACAGGGTTGGACACTGAAGCTTTCTTT. Its protein product is CASSKTGLDTEAFF.

The J gene is TRBJ1-1, the V gene TRBV2; D gene unclear. Trimming cost V 7 bases and J 4 bases, with 13 bases left between them. This CDR3 region has 13 residues. Germline V gene lookup returns CDR1 SNHLY and CDR2 FYNNEI. Written as DNA, the CDR3 is TGTGCCAGCATTTGGGGTCTCCGCACTGAAGCTTTCTTT. It encodes CASIWGLRTEAFF.

This chain links TRBV7-3 with TRBJ1-1, with D uncertain. The CDR3 is made up of 13 amino acids. Germline V CDR1 and CDR2: SGHTA, FQGTGA. V lost 5 bases and J 0 bases, leaving 7 bases between the germline ends. This chain's CDR3 is CASSQWMNTEAFF. The CDR3 DNA is TGTGCCAGCAGCCAATGGATGAACACTGAAGCTTTCTTT.

This rearrangement joins TRBV19 to TRBJ2-1; 9 nucleotides match TRBD2. J was trimmed by 5 bases and V by 1 base; bases with no gene match: 6. CDR1 and CDR2 from the germline V gene are LNHDA and SQIVND (reference sequence). The CDR3 contains 16 residues. The CDR3 region is CASSIARLAANNEQFF. The CDR3 DNA is TGTGCCAGTAGTATAGCCCGACTAGCGGCGAACAATGAGCAGTTCTTC.

V gene TRBV2 combines with J gene TRBJ1-6, with 7 bases that match TRBD1. Germline CDR1 reads SNHLY; CDR2 reads FYNNEI. This CDR3 region has 13 residues. Trimming cost V 4 bases and J 10 bases; bases outside gene matches: 4. The CDR3 DNA reads as TGTGCCAGCAGTGGGCAGGGGGTCTCACCCCTCCACTTT. Translated, it gives CASSGQGVSPLHF.

The chain recombines TRBV19 with TRBJ2-1; 11 nucleotides match TRBD2. The CDR3 is 13 residues long. Per the germline V gene, CDR1 is LNHDA and CDR2 is SQIVND (reference sequence). J was trimmed by 10 bases and V by 5 bases; bases with no gene match: 4. As DNA, the CDR3 is TGTGCCAGTAGTGAGACTAGCGGGACCGAGCAGTTCTTC. This encodes CASSETSGTEQFF.

This clone was counted between two and nine times. The rearrangement links TRBV18 to TRBJ1-3; 8 positions agree with TRBD1. The germline V gene has CDR1 KGHSH and CDR2 LQKENI. The CDR3 loop spans 17 amino acids. V trimming: 1 base; J trimming: 2 bases; junction bases outside the gene matches: 7. CDR3 region: CASSPLGTGRPGNTIYF. CDR3 bases: TGTGCCAGCTCACCACTTGGGACAGGACGGCCTGGAAACACCATATATTTT. The full variable domain, its missing parts supplied by reference TRBV18 and TRBJ1-3, is NAGVMQNPRHLVRRRGQEARLRCSPMKGHSHVYWYRQLPEEGLKFMVYLQKENIIDESGMPKERFSAEFPKEGPSILRIQQVVRGDSAAYFCASSPLGTGRPGNTIYFGEGSWLTVV.

This clone was seen only once. The chain combines TRBV9 with TRBJ2-1, with TRBD2 identical over 12 bases. The CDR3 is 15 residues long. Germline trimming cut 0 bases from V and 5 bases from J; bases unmatched to any gene: 0. CDR1 and CDR2 (germline): SGDLS, YYNGEE. The CDR3 region has the DNA TGTGCCAGCAGCGTAGGGACTAGCGGGGACAATGAGCAGTTCTTC. It specifies CASSVGTSGDNEQFF.

The chain links TRBV12-5 to TRBJ1-1; D is perhaps TRBD1 (5 bases). Germline-derived CDR1 and CDR2 are LGHNT and FRNRAP. CDR3 length equals 12 residues. DNA for the CDR3: TGTAGGGGTCTGGGGAGGAACACTGAAGCTTTCTTT. Encoded protein: CRGLGRNTEAFF.